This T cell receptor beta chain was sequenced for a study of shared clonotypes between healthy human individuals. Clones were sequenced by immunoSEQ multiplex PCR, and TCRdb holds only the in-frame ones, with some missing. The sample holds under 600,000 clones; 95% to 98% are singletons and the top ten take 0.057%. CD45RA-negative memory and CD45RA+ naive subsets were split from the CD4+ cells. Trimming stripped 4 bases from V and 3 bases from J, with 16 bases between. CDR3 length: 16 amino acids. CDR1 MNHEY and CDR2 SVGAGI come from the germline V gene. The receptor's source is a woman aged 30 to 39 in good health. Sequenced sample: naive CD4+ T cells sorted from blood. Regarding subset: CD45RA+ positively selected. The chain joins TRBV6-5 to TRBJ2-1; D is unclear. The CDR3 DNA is TGTGCCAGCAGTTTACGGACCCTTTGGGGCTACAATGAGCAGTTCTTC. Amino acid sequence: CASSLRTLWGYNEQFF.